Sequencing of this T cell receptor (beta chain) was carried out in a study of regulatory T cells in long-lasting Graves disease. Study results and limitations: Persistent Graves' patients showed reduced TCR diversity versus newly diagnosed patients. Persistent patients shared some 2,900 public clonotypes among themselves. Newly diagnosed patients shared fewer, at some 900.

Turning to this clonotype: Its target is unknown. A read error may produce the germline difference seen at one junction end.

This CDR3 has 11 residues. Germline V gives CDR1 GTSNPN, CDR2 SVGIG (reference sequence). Stated time point: persistent/refractory GD, antithyroid drugs over 5 years with positive TRAb. From PBMCs, RNA was extracted and then used to make the TCR library. Library construction for TCR beta used iRepertoire HTBI primers and Arm-PCR of CDR3 regions. In TCRdb, the multiplex PCR reads were re-called with MiXCR into one record per CDR3 protein. The data hold 700,000 or so distinct CDR3 sequences, with around 30% observed a single time. This chain uses TRBV30 with TRBJ1-2, with D uncertain. This receptor was obtained from a female donor with Graves disease. The sample consisted of peripheral blood mononuclear cells (PBMCs), taken when the disease was refractory, from a patient treated with antithyroid drugs. The CDR3 DNA reads TGTGCCTGGAGTTTCCGAGGCTGGCTGGCCTTC. Translated, it gives CAWSFRGWLAF.